These T cell receptor beta chains were read from a single sample in a study of blood T cell repertoires in COVID-19. Generated by immunoSEQ multiplex PCR, the TCRdb table keeps only in-frame clones and is missing some. The sample has 60,000 to 65,000 clones, around 80% seen once. The sequenced sample was peripheral blood. The receptors were sampled from a man aged 55 to 70 with acute or convalescent COVID-19. Both conserved end residues are part of each CDR3. D genes are given only for firm matches. Clone size is not always given. Where it is, it says once, few, many or a class for expanded clones.

20	TRBD2	NA	TRBV2	TRBJ2-3	CASSEAGRGRLAGETDTQYF	TGTGCCAGCAGTGAAGCGGGTCGGGGCCGACTAGCGGGGGAAACAGATACGCAGTATTTT
14	TRBD2	NA	TRBV6-2/TRBV6-3	TRBJ2-1	CASSYSSGYNEQFF	TGTGCCAGCAGTTACTCTAGCGGGTACAATGAGCAGTTCTTC
14	NA	NA	TRBV18	TRBJ2-2	CASSGTRNTGELFF	TGTGCCAGTTCCGGGACAAGGAACACCGGGGAGCTGTTTTTT
14	TRBD1	few	TRBV5-5	TRBJ1-1	CASSSRTGRTEAFF	TGTGCCAGCAGCTCTAGGACAGGGCGAACTGAAGCTTTCTTT
15	NA	once	TRBV6-5	TRBJ1-1	CASSWTGMEGGEAFF	TGTGCCAGCAGTTGGACGGGGATGGAGGGTGGTGAAGCTTTCTTT
15	NA	NA	TRBV21-1	TRBJ1-5	CASSKMDRDHQPQHF	TGTGCCAGCAGCAAAATGGACAGGGACCATCAGCCCCAGCATTTT
16	TRBD2	NA	TRBV10-3	TRBJ2-7	CAISAGSGTSSYEQYF	TGTGCCATCAGTGCCGGTAGCGGGACCTCTTCCTACGAGCAGTACTTC
15	TRBD1	NA	TRBV5-1	TRBJ2-5	CASSWGQGALETQYF	TGCGCCAGCAGCTGGGGACAGGGGGCATTAGAGACCCAGTACTTC
17	TRBD1	NA	TRBV27	TRBJ1-4	CASSPITGEADNEKLFF	TGTGCCAGCAGTCCAATTACAGGGGAAGCTGATAATGAAAAACTGTTTTTT
14	NA	few	TRBV11-2	TRBJ2-7	CASSLFASSYEQYF	TGTGCCAGCAGCTTATTCGCGAGCTCCTACGAGCAGTACTTC
16	NA	NA	TRBV7-6	TRBJ2-2	CASSLLSGDLTGELFF	TGTGCCAGCAGCTTACTTAGCGGAGACTTGACCGGGGAGCTGTTTTTT
18	TRBD1	NA	TRBV28	TRBJ2-7	CASSLSIGQGDLSYEQYF	TGTGCCAGCAGCCTGTCTATCGGACAGGGGGATTTGTCCTACGAGCAGTACTTC
13	TRBD1	NA	TRBV29-1	TRBJ2-5	CSVEVGDRGTQYF	TGCAGCGTTGAAGTTGGGGACAGAGGGACCCAGTACTTC
15	TRBD1	NA	TRBV10-3	TRBJ1-1	CAISSNRGPNTEAFF	TGTGCCATCAGCTCTAACAGGGGCCCAAACACTGAAGCTTTCTTT
15	NA	NA	TRBV30	TRBJ2-1	CAWSEMDRSYNEQFF	TGTGCCTGGAGTGAGATGGACAGATCCTACAATGAGCAGTTCTTC
18	NA	NA	TRBV7-8	TRBJ2-3	CASSPPVKQRGREDTQYF	TGTGCCAGCAGCCCCCCAGTTAAGCAAAGGGGGAGGGAAGATACGCAGTATTTT
15	NA	NA	TRBV24-1	TRBJ2-6	CATSGSGAGANVLTF	TGTGCCACCAGTGGGTCAGGGGCTGGGGCCAACGTCCTGACTTTC
13	NA	once	TRBV5-1	TRBJ2-3	CASSSQGADTQYF	TGCGCCAGCAGCTCACAGGGAGCAGATACGCAGTATTTT
15	NA	NA	TRBV27	TRBJ2-5	CASSSPSDISKTQYF	TGTGCCAGCAGCTCCCCGTCAGACATAAGCAAGACCCAGTACTTC
20	TRBD2	NA	TRBV4-2	TRBJ2-2	CASSQDLSGGSFVNTGELFF	TGTGCCAGCAGCCAAGATCTATCGGGCGGGAGCTTCGTGAACACCGGGGAGCTGTTTTTT
14	NA	NA	TRBV7-9	TRBJ1-6	CASSFGQGLSPLHF	TGTGCCAGCAGCTTCGGCCAGGGATTGTCACCCCTCCACTTT
11	TRBD1	many	TRBV19	TRBJ1-1	CASKDRVAAFF	TGTGCCAGTAAAGACAGGGTCGCGGCTTTCTTT
14	TRBD1	NA	TRBV11-3	TRBJ2-1	CASSLRQGLDEQFF	TGTGCCAGCAGCTTAAGACAGGGGCTGGATGAGCAGTTCTTC
13	NA	NA	TRBV23-1	TRBJ1-4	CASSHRVSEKLFF	TGCGCCAGCAGTCATAGAGTGAGTGAAAAACTGTTTTTT
15	TRBD2	NA	TRBV27	TRBJ2-3	CASKSWAGVTDTQYF	TGTGCCAGCAAATCCTGGGCGGGAGTCACAGATACGCAGTATTTT
14	NA	once	TRBV6-5	TRBJ1-1	CASRRGTVNTEAFF	TGTGCCAGCAGAAGGGGGACGGTGAACACTGAAGCTTTCTTT
15	NA	NA	TRBV2	TRBJ2-7	CASSSWGPGLYEQYF	TGTGCCAGCAGTTCATGGGGGCCCGGTCTGTACGAGCAGTACTTC
15	NA	NA	TRBV5-1	TRBJ1-3	CASSLNAGNPGTIYF	TGCGCCAGCAGCTTGAACGCCGGGAACCCCGGCACCATATATTTT
14	NA	NA	TRBV30	TRBJ2-3	CAWSFGGGTDTQYF	TGTGCCTGGAGTTTTGGCGGAGGGACAGATACGCAGTATTTT
15	NA	few	TRBV27	TRBJ1-2	CASSSPTQGSYGYTF	TGTGCCAGCAGTTCCCCTACACAGGGCAGCTATGGCTACACCTTC
19	TRBD2	NA	TRBV7-2	TRBJ2-3	CASSRSPPGLAGRGDTQYF	TGTGCCAGCAGCCGGTCCCCTCCGGGACTAGCGGGAAGAGGAGATACGCAGTATTTT
13	NA	medium-sized	TRBV19	TRBJ1-5	CASSIDLELPQHF	TGTGCCAGTAGTATAGATCTGGAGCTGCCCCAGCATTTT
12	NA	few	TRBV23-1	TRBJ2-7	CAPEGIRNEQYF	TGCGCCCCGGAGGGTATACGGAACGAGCAGTACTTC
11	NA	NA	TRBV2	TRBJ2-7	CASSAQYEQYF	TGTGCCAGCAGTGCCCAGTACGAGCAGTACTTC
18	TRBD2	NA	TRBV4-1	TRBJ2-1	CASNPISGTSASYNEQFF	TGCGCCAGCAACCCAATCTCCGGGACTAGCGCCTCCTACAATGAGCAGTTCTTC
14	NA	once	TRBV6-2/TRBV6-3	TRBJ2-3	CASIPGGFTGTQYF	TGTGCCAGCATCCCCGGAGGGTTCACGGGTACGCAGTATTTT
14	NA	NA	TRBV7-9	TRBJ1-6	CASSLERINSPLHF	TGTGCCAGCAGCTTAGAGAGAATAAATTCACCCCTCCACTTT
14	NA	NA	TRBV2	TRBJ2-7	CASSPGKGSYEQYF	TGTGCCAGCAGCCCCGGTAAGGGGTCCTACGAGCAGTACTTC
16	TRBD1	few	TRBV30	TRBJ1-1	CAWSARLGTGGTEAFF	TGTGCCTGGAGTGCTCGACTTGGGACAGGGGGAACTGAAGCTTTCTTT
14	NA	NA	TRBV19	TRBJ2-2	CASTWASGTGELFF	TGTGCCAGCACTTGGGCCTCGGGGACCGGGGAGCTGTTTTTT